This T cell receptor beta chain stems from a study of regulatory T cells in long-lasting Graves disease. Study observations and caveats: Only a small sample size was used, which may have cut accuracy.

Time point defined: persistent/refractory GD, antithyroid drugs over 5 years with positive TRAb. Generation of the TCR library employed RNA extracted from PBMCs. TCR beta libraries were built with iRepertoire HTBI primers and Arm-PCR of CDR3 regions. Using its own MiXCR run on the multiplex PCR reads, TCRdb lists one record per CDR3 protein. The table shows hundreds of thousands of distinct CDR3 sequences, with 30% occurring only once. This clonotype was picked up a small number of times. Its antigen is unknown. The germline V and J ends were trimmed by 0 bases and 7 bases, with 13 bases remaining between them. The CDR3 runs to 15 residues. Germline assignment: CDR1 MNHNS and CDR2 SASEGT.

This specimen was peripheral blood mononuclear cells (PBMCs), taken when the disease was refractory, from a patient treated with antithyroid drugs. J is TRBJ1-5 and V is TRBV6-1, with D maybe TRBD1 (6 bases). The receptor comes from a female donor with Graves disease. DNA for the CDR3: TGTGCCAGCAGTGAAGCGAAGGGGGGAGGCCAGCCCCAGCATTTT. Residues: CASSEAKGGGQPQHF.